The 22 T cell receptor beta chains in this list originate from one sample, sequenced in a study of blood T cell repertoires in COVID-19 (TCRdb year 2020). Receptor amplification or capture employed the immunoSEQ multiplex PCR assay. TCRdb carries this immuneACCESS record with in-frame sequences only. Its versions omit some clonotypes, under half of them owing to an unresolved V gene in the studies checked, with the rest unexplained. For this sample there are 60,000 to 75,000 clones; 91% appear just once. Of the sample, approximately 7% is held by the ten largest clones. The sequencing input was peripheral blood. All receptors come from a man aged 35-49 years with COVID-19, enrolled during active disease.

V is TRBV2 and J is TRBJ1-1, with D maybe TRBD1 (5 bases). The CDR3 sequence is 11 residues long. The germline V gene has CDR1 SNHLY and CDR2 FYNNEI. V lost 8 bases to trimming and J lost 5 bases, with 9 bases between them. CDR3 sequence reads: CASGGGTEAFF. The CDR3 DNA follows: TGTGCCAGCGGGGGAGGGACTGAAGCTTTCTTT. The whole variable domain, filled in from reference TRBV2 and TRBJ1-1, reads EPEVTQTPSHQVTQMGQEVILRCVPISNHLYFYWYRQILGQKVEFLVSFYNNEISEKSEIFDDQFSVERPDGSNFTLKIRSTKLEDSAMYFCASGGGTEAFFGQGTRLTVV.

The rearrangement joins TRBV7-2 to TRBJ1-5; TRBD1 matches at 9 bases. This CDR3 region has 15 residues. Trimming removed 2 bases from V and 4 bases from J; junction bases left unmatched: 3. Germline loops: CDR1 SGHTA, CDR2 FQGNSA. Here the CDR3 reads CASSLWGTGNQPQHF. CDR3 DNA sequence: TGTGCCAGCAGCTTATGGGGGACAGGGAATCAGCCCCAGCATTTT.

This rearrangement joins TRBV11-2 to TRBJ2-7, with D tentatively TRBD2 (5 bases). Germline assignment: CDR1 SGHAT and CDR2 FQNNGV. Trimming removed 2 bases from V and 4 bases from J, with 9 bases in between. The CDR3 is made up of 13 amino acids. CDR3 sequence: CASSLSGGYEQYF. The CDR3 DNA follows: TGTGCCAGCAGCTTATCTGGAGGTTACGAGCAGTACTTC.

Details on this clone: The same CDR3 arises from other DNA sequences in this sample as well. The chain carries TRBV7-7 and TRBJ2-2, with D hard to call. The germline gives CDR1 SSHAT, CDR2 FNYEAQ (reference sequence). The CDR3 extends over 14 amino acids. The germline V and J ends were trimmed by 1 base and 3 bases, with 6 bases remaining between them. The CDR3 coding sequence is TGTGCCAGCAGCTTAGGGCAGGACACCGGGGAGCTGTTTTTT. Translated, it gives CASSLGQDTGELFF.

The chain employs TRBV6-5 and TRBJ2-5; TRBD1 is a possible D gene (6 bases). Trimming removed 6 bases from V and 4 bases from J, with 12 bases in between. CDR3 length: 13 amino acids. Germline V gene data show CDR1 as MNHEY and CDR2 as SVGAGI. In nucleotides, the CDR3 is TGTGCCAGCAGCAAAAGAGGGGGAGAGACCCAGTACTTC. Residues: CASSKRGGETQYF.

This chain joins TRBV30 and TRBJ2-7; D remains ambiguous. The germline V gene encodes CDR1 GTSNPN and CDR2 SVGIG (reference sequence). V was trimmed by 0 bases and J by 0 bases, leaving 9 bases between them. CDR3 length: 14 residues. CDR3 sequence (DNA): TGTGCCTGGAGTGTCTCCCCTACCTCCTACGAGCAGTACTTC. Amino acids: CAWSVSPTSYEQYF.

CDR3 in DNA: TGCAGCGTTGACCAGTACAATGAGCAGTTCTTC. Its translation: CSVDQYNEQFF. The V and J genes are TRBV29-1 and TRBJ2-1; D is undetermined. The CDR3 is 11 residues long. The V gene lost 3 bases and the J gene lost 4 bases, with 4 bases spanning the gap. Per the germline V gene, CDR1 is SQVTM and CDR2 is ANQGSEA.

Written as DNA, the CDR3 is TGTGCCACCCAAACCGGGACAGGAAGTAATTCACCCCTCCACTTT. Translating it yields CATQTGTGSNSPLHF. The V gene is TRBV10-3, the J gene TRBJ1-6, with 8 bases that match TRBD1. The CDR3 extends over 15 amino acids. V lost 10 bases and J lost 6; bases outside the gene matches: 11. CDR1 ENHRY and CDR2 SYGVKD come from the germline V gene.

The chain has TRBV2 and TRBJ2-1; D is uncertain. The germline V gene encodes CDR1 SNHLY and CDR2 FYNNEI. The CDR3 is 11 residues long. Trimming shortened V by 5 bases and J by 7 bases, and 6 bases separated the two germline ends. For the CDR3, the DNA is TGTGCCAGCAGTCTAGAGAATGAGCAGTTCTTC. Protein sequence: CASSLENEQFF.

The V call is TRBV10-3, the J call TRBJ1-2; maybe TRBD1 (5 bases). Trimming pared 7 bases from V and 8 bases from J, leaving 14 bases between. The CDR3 sequence is 12 residues long. Germline V CDR1 and CDR2: ENHRY, SYGVKD. The DNA of the CDR3 is TGTGCCATCACGGCCCAGGGTCGCGGCTACACCTTC. It translates to CAITAQGRGYTF.

The V call is TRBV10-1, the J call TRBJ2-2; 10 bases are shared with TRBD1. The trim removed 8 bases at V and 3 bases at J, leaving 9 bases unmatched. The V gene's germline CDR1 is WNHNN and CDR2 SYGVQD (reference sequence). This CDR3 has 16 residues. The CDR3 DNA is TGCGCCAGCCAGACCGGGACAGGGGCTGACACCGGGGAGCTGTTTTTT. Its protein is CASQTGTGADTGELFF.

The V gene is TRBV7-6, the J gene TRBJ2-7; TRBD1 agrees at 7 bases. With 5 bases clipped from V and 1 base from J, the junction kept 8 bases outside the gene matches. Germline CDR1 is SGHVS and CDR2 is FNYEAQ. The CDR3 runs 15 residues. CDR3 DNA sequence: TGTGCCAGCAGCCCCAAACAGGGGAGTTCCTACGAGCAGTACTTC. Amino acids: CASSPKQGSSYEQYF.

This clone was detected once. CDR3 loop: CASSWGTGPYNEQFF. In DNA form, the CDR3 reads TGCGCCAGCAGCTGGGGGACAGGGCCCTACAATGAGCAGTTCTTC. The chain carries TRBV5-1 and TRBJ2-1, with 9 bases aligning to TRBD1. Germline CDR1 is SGHRS and CDR2 is YFSETQ. J lost 2 bases, V lost 3 bases, and 3 bases had no gene match. The CDR3 length is 15 residues.

In this sample, this clone turned up a few times. This chain links TRBV2 with TRBJ2-2; possibly TRBD1 for D (6 bases). Trimming shortened V by 5 bases and J by 3 bases, and 13 bases separated the two germline ends. Germline-derived CDR1 and CDR2 are SNHLY and FYNNEI. CDR3 length: 15 residues. This chain's CDR3 is CASSIQGEDTGELFF. The DNA for the CDR3 is TGTGCCAGCAGTATACAGGGAGAGGACACCGGGGAGCTGTTTTTT.

V gene TRBV5-1 combines with J gene TRBJ2-5; 13 positions match TRBD2. The CDR3 has 15 amino acids. V dropped 1 base and J dropped 5; count of bases not matched to a gene: 2. Germline V gene sequence: CDR1 SGHRS, CDR2 YFSETQ. The CDR3 reads CASSLTSGGAETQYF. In DNA, the CDR3 is TGCGCCAGCAGCTTGACTAGCGGGGGGGCGGAGACCCAGTACTTC.

This sequence joins TRBV9 and TRBJ2-2; D is uncertain. The CDR3 length is 12 residues. V lost 3 bases and J 6 bases, leaving 6 bases between the germline ends. CDR1 and CDR2 (germline): SGDLS, YYNGEE. The CDR3 coding sequence is TGTGCCAGCAGCGCCCGGGCCGGGGAGCTGTTTTTT. Protein: CASSARAGELFF.

V is TRBV5-6 and J is TRBJ2-3, with 9 nucleotides matching TRBD1. The ends lost 3 bases at V and 5 bases at J; junction bases unmatched: 10. Germline CDR1 reads SGHDT; CDR2 reads YYEEEE. This CDR3 has 16 amino acids. The CDR3 region is CASSSPGQGVVDTQYF. CDR3 DNA sequence: TGTGCCAGCAGCTCTCCGGGACAGGGTGTAGTAGATACGCAGTATTTT.

V and J are TRBV5-1 and TRBJ1-2; 10 nucleotides align to TRBD1. CDR1 and CDR2 from the germline V gene are SGHRS and YFSETQ. Unmatched junction bases numbered 6, after V lost 2 bases and J lost 8 bases. The CDR3 spans 14 residues. The CDR3 coding sequence is TGCGCCAGCAGCTTTGGACAGGGGGGCGGAGGCTACACCTTC. Translation gives CASSFGQGGGGYTF. The full variable domain, its missing parts supplied by reference TRBV5-1 and TRBJ1-2, is KAGVTQTPRYLIKTRGQQVTLSCSPISGHRSVSWYQQTPGQGLQFLFEYFSETQRNKGNFPGRFSGRQFSNSRSEMNVSTLELGDSALYLCASSFGQGGGGYTFGSGTRLTVV.

J is TRBJ2-7 and V is TRBV5-1; D unclear. The germline CDR1 and CDR2 sequences are SGHRS and YFSETQ. The CDR3 is made up of 14 amino acids. Trimming shortened V by 0 bases and J by 4 bases, and 11 bases separated the two germline ends. CDR3 protein: CASSLATDSYEQYF. In DNA, the CDR3 is TGCGCCAGCAGCTTGGCGACCGACTCGTACGAGCAGTACTTC.

Remarks on this clone: At the DNA level, this CDR3 is encoded by other sequences in the same sample as well. The V call is TRBV5-1, the J call TRBJ1-2; D unclear. CDR3 length equals 14 residues. V was clipped by 2 bases and J by 4 bases, with 12 bases between them. The germline V gene has CDR1 SGHRS and CDR2 YFSETQ. This chain's CDR3 is CASSLGREGYGYTF. For the CDR3, the DNA is TGCGCCAGCAGCTTAGGACGGGAAGGCTATGGCTACACCTTC. The complete variable domain, with remaining parts taken from reference TRBV5-1 and TRBJ1-2, reads KAGVTQTPRYLIKTRGQQVTLSCSPISGHRSVSWYQQTPGQGLQFLFEYFSETQRNKGNFPGRFSGRQFSNSRSEMNVSTLELGDSALYLCASSLGREGYGYTFGSGTRLTVV.

The rearrangement joins TRBV7-3 to TRBJ2-5; D uncertain. Germline CDR1 reads SGHTA; CDR2 reads FQGTGA. The CDR3 has 12 amino acids. V lost 6 bases, J lost 5 bases, and 10 bases lay in between. The CDR3 DNA reads as TGTGCCAGCAGTCGCAAGAGGGAGACCCAGTACTTC. Translating it yields CASSRKRETQYF.

V is TRBV7-9 and J is TRBJ1-2; 7 nucleotides align to TRBD1. CDR1 and CDR2 (germline): SEHNR, FQNEAQ (reference sequence). CDR3 length: 14 residues. The trim removed 1 base at V and 5 bases at J, leaving 4 bases unmatched. This chain's CDR3 is CASSLGTGVYGYTF. CDR3 bases: TGTGCCAGCAGCTTAGGCACAGGGGTTTATGGCTACACCTTC.